These 19 T cell receptor beta chains came from one sample sequenced in a study of blood T cell repertoires in COVID-19 (dated by TCRdb to about 2020). To prepare the library, the immunoSEQ multiplex PCR assay was applied. This immuneACCESS table, as held by TCRdb, lists in-frame sequences with V and J called but not all clones. Of the missing ones, under half trace to an unresolved V gene in checked studies; the others have no known cause. This sample gives 95,000 or so clones in total; 79% of them show up just once. Around 18% of the sample goes to the ten largest clones. Sequencing was done on a sample of peripheral blood. Source of these receptors: a woman older than 75 with active or convalescent COVID-19.

Turning to this clone: One junction end does not reproduce the germline sequence, and a read error may be involved. The V call is TRBV7-8, the J call TRBJ2-5; the match to TRBD2 covers 14 bases. Per the germline V gene, CDR1 is SGHVS and CDR2 is FQNEAQ. This CDR3 has 14 residues. CDR3 nucleotides: TGTGCCAGCAGCTCCGGGACTAGCGGGAGAGGGATCGACTTC. Translation: CASSSGTSGRGIDF.

The DNA of the CDR3 is TGTGCCAGCAGTTTATATTCTAGCGGGAGGGTCTACGAGCAGTACTTC. Translated, it gives CASSLYSSGRVYEQYF. The J gene is TRBJ2-7, the V gene TRBV28, with 12 bases that match TRBD2. Germline V gene sequence: CDR1 MDHEN, CDR2 SYDVKM. V dropped 1 base and J dropped 3; count of bases not matched to a gene: 4. The CDR3 sequence is 16 residues long.

This clone was recorded only once. The gene calls are TRBV2 and TRBJ2-2, with 10 bases aligning to TRBD1. The V gene's germline CDR1 is SNHLY and CDR2 FYNNEI. V dropped 6 bases and J dropped 7; count of bases not matched to a gene: 11. The CDR3 has 16 residues. The CDR3 DNA is TGTGCCAGCAGCGACAGGGGGCGCCTTGTGCACGGGGAGCTGTTTTTT. Protein product: CASSDRGRLVHGELFF.

The J gene is TRBJ2-3, the V gene TRBV9; a possible D gene is TRBD1 (7 bases). Trimming shortened V by 3 bases and J by 4 bases, and 15 bases separated the two germline ends. Germline CDR1 and CDR2: SGDLS and YYNGEE. This CDR3 region has 15 residues. CDR3 in amino acids: CASSGQGGMADTQYF. CDR3 sequence (DNA): TGTGCCAGCAGCGGCCAGGGGGGTATGGCAGATACGCAGTATTTT.

J is TRBJ2-3 and V is TRBV9; a weak D match, TRBD2 (5 bases). CDR1 is SGDLS and CDR2 is YYNGEE in the germline V gene. The CDR3 contains 14 residues. V was cut by 4 bases and J by 0 bases, with 9 bases left in between. As DNA, the CDR3 is TGTGCCAGCAGCCCCGGGGTAAGCACAGATACGCAGTATTTT. This translates into CASSPGVSTDTQYF.

This rearrangement joins TRBV6-5 to TRBJ2-5; perhaps TRBD1 as D (6 bases). Germline CDR1 reads MNHEY; CDR2 reads SVGAGI. The CDR3 length is 14 residues. V lost 5 bases to trimming and J lost 1 base, with 11 bases between them. CDR3 amino acids: CASSRGRGQETQYF. The CDR3 DNA follows: TGTGCCAGCAGTCGGGGCAGGGGCCAAGAGACCCAGTACTTC.

The CDR3 DNA sequence: TGCGCCAGCAGTAACAACAGGGGGCATGGCACTGAAGCTTTCTTT. Translation: CASSNNRGHGTEAFF. The rearrangement uses TRBV5-1 and TRBJ1-1; 9 bases are shared with TRBD1. The CDR3 consists of 15 residues. Unmatched junction bases numbered 9, after V lost 5 bases and J lost 4 bases. Per the germline V gene, CDR1 is SGHRS and CDR2 is YFSETQ.

The chain has TRBV6-5 and TRBJ2-5; perhaps TRBD1 as D (7 bases). The germline gives CDR1 MNHEY, CDR2 SVGAGI. Trimming removed 6 bases from V and 4 bases from J, with 15 bases in between. The CDR3 has 14 residues. In DNA, the CDR3 is TGTGCCAGCAGGGACAGGTCGCGGGGAGAGACCCAGTACTTC. Amino acids: CASRDRSRGETQYF.

This rearrangement joins TRBV24-1 to TRBJ2-3; 8 bases fit TRBD2. V lost 7 bases to trimming and J lost 4 bases; unmatched junction nucleotides: 9. The CDR3 is made up of 15 amino acids. Looked up from germline, CDR1 is KGHDR and CDR2 is SFDVKD. The CDR3, as DNA: TGTGCCACCAGCAACCTCCGGGAGGGCCCAGATACGCAGTATTTT. Its translation is CATSNLREGPDTQYF.

The CDR3 spells CASSPWDFYNEQFF. Written as DNA, the CDR3 is TGTGCCAGTAGTCCCTGGGACTTCTACAATGAGCAGTTCTTC. The chain recombines TRBV19 with TRBJ2-1, with a possible D match to TRBD2 (6 bases). The CDR3 is made up of 14 amino acids. The germline V gene has CDR1 LNHDA and CDR2 SQIVND (reference sequence). Trimming cost V 5 bases and J 3 bases, with 11 bases left between them.

The gene calls are TRBV9 and TRBJ2-1; 7 bases align to TRBD2. The length of the CDR3 is 15 residues. Trimming at V came to 0 bases and at J to 5 bases, leaving 5 bases not matched to a gene. The germline V gene has CDR1 SGDLS and CDR2 YYNGEE. The CDR3 bases are TGTGCCAGCAGCGTAGCGGCTAGCGGAGACAATGAGCAGTTCTTC. This encodes CASSVAASGDNEQFF. Full variable domain (remainder filled in from reference TRBV9 and TRBJ2-1): DSGVTQTPKHLITATGQRVTLRCSPRSGDLSVYWYQQSLDQGLQFLIQYYNGEERAKGNILERFSAQQFPDLHSELNLSSLELGDSALYFCASSVAASGDNEQFFGPGTRLTVL.

A word on this clone: One junction end does not reproduce the germline sequence, and a read error may be involved. The CDR3 sequence: CASSPWGHEQYF. CDR3 nucleotide sequence: TGTGCCAGCAGCCCGTGGGGCCACGAGCAGTACTTC. The chain employs TRBV5-1 and TRBJ2-7; possibly TRBD1 for D (5 bases). The germline gives CDR1 SGHRS, CDR2 YFSETQ. The CDR3 runs 12 residues.

This clone was recorded once. DNA for the CDR3: TGTGCCTGGAGTACCCCGGGACAGGGGGGTCGAGGAGCTTTCTTT. Its translation: CAWSTPGQGGRGAFF. The V and J genes are TRBV30 and TRBJ1-1; TRBD1 aligns across 11 bases. The CDR3 is 15 amino acids. V was clipped by 2 bases and J by 10 bases; unmatched bases: 12. Germline values: CDR1 GTSNPN, CDR2 SVGIG (reference sequence). Variable domain in full (rest from reference TRBV30 and TRBJ1-1): SQTIHQWPATLVQPVGSPLSLECTVEGTSNPNLYWYRQAAGRGLQLLFYSVGIGQISSEVPQNLSASRPQDRQFILSSKKLLLSDSGFYLCAWSTPGQGGRGAFFGQGTRLTVV.

This clone was observed a handful of times. This chain uses TRBV11-2 with TRBJ2-2, with D perhaps matching TRBD2 (5 bases). CDR1 and CDR2 from the germline V gene are SGHAT and FQNNGV. The CDR3 sequence is 14 residues long. Trimming shortened V by 3 bases and J by 7 bases, and 12 bases separated the two germline ends. The CDR3 protein is CASSFQRSNGELFF. The CDR3 DNA reads as TGTGCCAGCAGCTTCCAGCGGTCTAACGGGGAGCTGTTTTTT.

The chain employs TRBV6-1 and TRBJ2-1; D is unclear. Trimming cost V 0 bases and J 0 bases, with 9 bases left between them. Germline lookup yields CDR1 MNHNS and CDR2 SASEGT. This CDR3 has 16 residues. This chain's CDR3 is CASSEALTVSYNEQFF. In DNA, the CDR3 is TGTGCCAGCAGTGAAGCGCTAACCGTCTCCTACAATGAGCAGTTCTTC.

J is TRBJ2-3 and V is TRBV5-4; 12 bases are a match to TRBD2. From germline, CDR1 is SGHNT and CDR2 YYREEE (reference sequence). This CDR3 region has 16 residues. The J segment lost 0 bases and the V segment lost 4 bases, leaving 3 bases of the junction unmatched. The CDR3 DNA reads as TGTGCCAGCAGCCGTGGACTAGCGGGGAGCACAGATACGCAGTATTTT. It translates to CASSRGLAGSTDTQYF.

This clone was picked up one time. The J gene is TRBJ2-7, the V gene TRBV5-6, with TRBD1 matching over 10 bases. Germline CDR1 is SGHDT and CDR2 is YYEEEE. The V gene end was trimmed by 4 bases and the J gene end by 1 base; junction bases not matched to a gene: 8. The CDR3 covers 16 residues. In nucleotides, the CDR3 is TGTGCCAGCAGCACCAGCCGGGACAGGGGATCCTACGAGCAGTACTTC. Protein sequence: CASSTSRDRGSYEQYF.

This rearrangement joins TRBV7-2 to TRBJ1-6; 9 bases are shared with TRBD1. Looked up from germline, CDR1 is SGHTA and CDR2 is FQGNSA. The CDR3 consists of 17 residues. The trim removed 2 bases at V and 7 bases at J, leaving 9 bases unmatched. The CDR3 spells CASSLHPHGQGNSPLHF. The DNA of the CDR3 is TGTGCCAGCAGCTTACATCCGCACGGACAGGGGAATTCACCCCTCCACTTT.

In this sample, this clone turned up a few times. The rearrangement uses TRBV6-5 and TRBJ1-2, with D perhaps TRBD1 (6 bases). The CDR3 is 13 amino acids. Germline loops: CDR1 MNHEY, CDR2 SVGAGI. V was pared by 5 bases and J by 5 bases, with 12 bases between. The CDR3 nucleotides read TGTGCCAGCAGTCTTGGACAGAGTTATGGCTACACCTTC. Translated: CASSLGQSYGYTF.